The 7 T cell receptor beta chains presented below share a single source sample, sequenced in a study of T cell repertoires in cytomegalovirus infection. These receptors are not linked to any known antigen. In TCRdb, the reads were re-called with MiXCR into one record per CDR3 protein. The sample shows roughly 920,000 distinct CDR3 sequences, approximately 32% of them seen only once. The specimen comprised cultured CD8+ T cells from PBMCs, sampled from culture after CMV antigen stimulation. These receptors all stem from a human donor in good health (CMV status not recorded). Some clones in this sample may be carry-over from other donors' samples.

Written as DNA, the CDR3 is TGTGCCAGCAGCTTACAGGGTGTTGGGGACAATGAGCAGTTCTTC. Encoded protein: CASSLQGVGDNEQFF. The rearrangement joins TRBV5-4 to TRBJ2-1; a possible D gene is TRBD1 (6 bases). The CDR3 is 15 amino acids. Germline CDR1 is SGHNT and CDR2 is YYREEE (reference sequence). V gave up 2 bases and J gave up 5 bases, with 14 bases separating them.

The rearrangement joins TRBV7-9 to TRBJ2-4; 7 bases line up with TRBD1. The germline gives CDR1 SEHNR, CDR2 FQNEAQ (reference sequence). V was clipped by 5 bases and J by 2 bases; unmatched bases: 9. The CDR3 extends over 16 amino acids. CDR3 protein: CASSHTGEWPKNIQYF. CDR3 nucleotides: TGTGCCAGCAGCCATACAGGGGAATGGCCCAAAAACATTCAGTACTTC.

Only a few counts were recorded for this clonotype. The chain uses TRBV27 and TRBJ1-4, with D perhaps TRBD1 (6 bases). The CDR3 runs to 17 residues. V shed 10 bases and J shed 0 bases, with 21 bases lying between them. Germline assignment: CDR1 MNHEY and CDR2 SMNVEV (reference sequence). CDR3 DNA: TGTGCCACCAGCTTCTCGGGGGGCTATGCAACTAATGAAAAACTGTTTTTT. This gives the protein CATSFSGGYATNEKLFF.

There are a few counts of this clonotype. CDR3 sequence: CASRGVNGYTF. The CDR3 region has the DNA TGTGCCAGCCGGGGAGTAAATGGCTACACCTTC. The chain carries TRBV2 and TRBJ1-2; no clear D gene. The V and J ends lost 8 bases and 6 bases respectively, with 10 bases between them. The length of the CDR3 is 11 residues. The germline gives CDR1 SNHLY, CDR2 FYNNEI.

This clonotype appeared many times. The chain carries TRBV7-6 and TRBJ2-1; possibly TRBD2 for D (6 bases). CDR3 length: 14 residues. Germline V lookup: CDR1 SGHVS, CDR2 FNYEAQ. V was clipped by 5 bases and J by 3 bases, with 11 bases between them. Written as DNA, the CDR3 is TGTGCCAGCAGCCCAAGCGGGTTCTACAATGAGCAGTTCTTC. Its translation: CASSPSGFYNEQFF.

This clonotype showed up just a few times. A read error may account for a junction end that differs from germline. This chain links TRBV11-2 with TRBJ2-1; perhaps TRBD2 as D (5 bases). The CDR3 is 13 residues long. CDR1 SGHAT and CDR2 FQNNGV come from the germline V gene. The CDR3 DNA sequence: TGTGCCAGCAGCTTAGATACGTACGGCCTCGCGGGCTTC. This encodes CASSLDTYGLAGF.

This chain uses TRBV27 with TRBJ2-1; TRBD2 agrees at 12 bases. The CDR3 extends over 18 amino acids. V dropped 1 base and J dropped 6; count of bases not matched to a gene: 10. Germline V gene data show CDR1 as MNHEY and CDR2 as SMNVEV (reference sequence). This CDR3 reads CASSLFLPPLAGGNEQFF. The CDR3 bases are TGTGCCAGCAGTTTATTCCTGCCCCCACTAGCGGGGGGCAATGAGCAGTTCTTC.